Sequencing of this TCR beta chain was carried out in a study of Ad26.COV2.S vaccination and SARS-CoV-2 variants. The wider study: Enrolled in COV1001, the donor was in the Ad26.COV2.S trial arm, which received the vaccine. Once, or twice with 56 days between doses, Ad26.COV2.S was given intramuscularly.

Only in-frame clones appear in the TCRdb table, and some are missing; sequencing was by immunoSEQ multiplex PCR. The sample records some 320,000 clones, just over 85% being singletons. Germline V gene lookup returns CDR1 LNHNV and CDR2 YYDKDF (reference sequence). Trimming took off 1 base at V and 2 bases at J, with 17 bases between the two ends. CDR3 length: 18 amino acids. Documented treatment: roughly 20 received Ad26.COV2.S at low or high dose, single or two shots; 5 received placebo; per-sample allocation not given. The study sampled participants on day 63 after the first vaccine or placebo injection. It was an adult aged 18-55 years in Boston who was the donor. The administered vaccine (an Ad26 vector) expressed Wuhan-strain SARS-CoV-2 spike.

This rearrangement joins TRBV15 to TRBJ1-4, with a tentative D call TRBD1 (5 bases). Sample: peripheral blood, taken in a trial of Ad26.COV2.S vaccine versus placebo. The receptor's source is a person aged 18-60 years who received the Ad26.COV2.S COVID-19 vaccine or a placebo. In DNA, the CDR3 is TGTGCCACCAGCAGAGCTTCCTTGGATTGGGGGACTAATGAAAAACTGTTTTTT. Its protein is CATSRASLDWGTNEKLFF.